This T cell receptor beta chain derives from a study of blood T cells in healthy people across ages. Overall study findings and caveats: The study found more naive CD4+ cells and higher diversity in long-lived than aged donors. TCR beta diversity, measured per million T cells, fell in a roughly linear way with age.

Samples each had at least 5 micrograms of total RNA extracted. This clonotype was observed a handful of times. What it binds is unknown. Then a second PCR, running about 6 to 11 cycles, was carried out with a sample-barcoded 5' primer and a J-beta primer mix. TCRdb itself ran the 5' RACE reads through MiXCR, one entry per CDR3 protein. In the table there are about 1.1 million distinct CDR3 sequences, roughly two fifths of which are singletons. CDR3 size: 12 residues. With 6 bases removed from V and 7 bases from J, the gap between germline ends came to 12 bases. Germline V gene data show CDR1 as SQVTM and CDR2 as ANQGSEA.

The chain employs TRBV29-1 and TRBJ1-4, with D unclear. The sequence was collected from a man between 18 and 29 years old in good health. The specimen sequenced was blood. CDR3 loop: CSVRTGGEKLFF. CDR3 DNA sequence: TGCAGCGTACGGACCGGAGGTGAAAAACTGTTTTTT.